Reported below is one T cell receptor beta chain. Its antigen is as yet unknown. The primer mix had 60 Vbeta and 13 Jbeta primers. Measured with immunoSEQ multiplex PCR; TCRdb has only the in-frame clones, and not every one. Here the sample spans 140,000 or so clones, 84% being singletons. These data belong to a study of cytomegalovirus exposure and HLA in healthy donors. From germline, CDR1 is ENHRY and CDR2 SYGVKD. V lost 9 bases, J lost 3 bases, and 6 bases stayed unmatched. The CDR3 is 14 amino acids. Regarding the study as a whole: The authors enumerated some 160 TCR beta chains as linked to cytomegalovirus. Through in vitro validation, three CMV-associated chains were shown to be specific for CMV antigens. In a later analysis, at a false discovery rate of 0.05, some 15,000 TCR beta sequences were associated with HLA alleles. In a later analysis, donors in an Asian-associated ancestry cluster reportedly had fewer N-insertions in productive TCRs than the cohort mean.

The gene calls are TRBV10-3 and TRBJ2-3, with 10 bases lining up with TRBD2. The receptor comes from a boy aged 2 to 9 in good health and CMV-seronegative. Material for sequencing was PBMCs. CDR3 protein: CAIQERGGTDTQYF. The CDR3 nucleotides are TGTGCCATACAGGAGCGGGGGGGTACAGATACGCAGTATTTT.